A selection of T cell receptor beta chains follows, all from one sample in a study of T cells in Graves' hyperthyroidism and ophthalmopathy. Using its own MiXCR run on the multiplex PCR reads, TCRdb lists one record per CDR3 protein. The sample shows about 620,000 distinct CDR3 sequences, roughly 17% of them seen only once. Sequences were obtained from blood. The receptors derive from a woman in her twenties or thirties with Graves' hyperthyroidism. CDR3s include the opening cysteine and the closing phenylalanine or tryptophan. D genes are given only for firm matches. Rows may omit the clone size; those that give it use once, few, many or a size class.

clone_size: many
d_call: TRBD1
j_call: TRBJ2-5
v_call: TRBV28
cdr3_aa: CASSLPRDSSQETQYF
cdr3_nt: TGTGCCAGCAGTTTACCAAGGGACAGCTCCCAAGAGACCCAGTACTTC

clone_size: -
d_call: -
j_call: TRBJ2-1
v_call: TRBV5-1
cdr3_aa: CASSFRDLWGPLSYNEQFF
cdr3_nt: TGCGCCAGCAGCTTCCGGGACCTCTGGGGCCCCTTATCCTACAATGAGCAGTTCTTC

clone_size: many
d_call: -
j_call: TRBJ2-1
v_call: TRBV12-3/TRBV12-4
cdr3_aa: CASSFMPSSYNEQFF
cdr3_nt: TGTGCCAGCAGTTTCATGCCCAGCTCCTACAATGAGCAGTTCTTC

clone_size: many
d_call: TRBD2
j_call: TRBJ2-3
v_call: TRBV2
cdr3_aa: CASSESTGLAGSTDTQYF
cdr3_nt: TGTGCCAGCAGTGAAAGTACGGGGCTAGCGGGATCCACAGATACGCAGTATTTT

clone_size: many
d_call: TRBD1
j_call: TRBJ2-7
v_call: TRBV20-1
cdr3_aa: CSASDRGPYEQYF
cdr3_nt: TGCAGTGCTTCGGACAGGGGTCCCTACGAGCAGTACTTC

clone_size: -
d_call: TRBD1
j_call: TRBJ1-1
v_call: TRBV20-1
cdr3_aa: CSARVRTGYPPMSGEAFF
cdr3_nt: TGCAGTGCTAGGGTAAGGACAGGGTATCCACCTATGTCAGGTGAAGCTTTCTTT

clone_size: few
d_call: -
j_call: TRBJ2-7
v_call: TRBV7-8
cdr3_aa: CASSLGSRRFSYEQYF
cdr3_nt: TGTGCCAGCAGCTTAGGTAGTAGACGCTTCTCCTACGAGCAGTACTTC

clone_size: few
d_call: -
j_call: TRBJ1-5
v_call: TRBV15
cdr3_aa: CATSRVRSQPQHF
cdr3_nt: TGTGCCACCAGCAGAGTAAGGAGTCAGCCCCAGCATTTT

clone_size: -
d_call: -
j_call: TRBJ2-3
v_call: TRBV13
cdr3_aa: CASSLRSGRVVADTQYF
cdr3_nt: TGTGCCAGCAGCTTAAGGTCGGGCAGGGTCGTTGCAGATACGCAGTATTTT

clone_size: -
d_call: TRBD1
j_call: TRBJ2-2
v_call: TRBV11-3
cdr3_aa: CASSNRGSGTGELFF
cdr3_nt: TGTGCCAGCAGCAACAGGGGTTCGGGCACCGGGGAGCTGTTTTTT

clone_size: many
d_call: -
j_call: TRBJ1-1
v_call: TRBV27
cdr3_aa: CASSLRTADRTEAFF
cdr3_nt: TGTGCCAGCAGTTTAAGGACAGCAGACCGCACTGAAGCTTTCTTT

clone_size: -
d_call: TRBD1
j_call: TRBJ1-1
v_call: TRBV6-2/TRBV6-3
cdr3_aa: CASRGGTGAPMNTEAFF
cdr3_nt: TGTGCCAGCAGGGGGGGGACAGGGGCCCCGATGAACACTGAAGCTTTCTTT

clone_size: few
d_call: -
j_call: TRBJ2-3
v_call: TRBV7-2
cdr3_aa: CASSLGSLTDTQYF
cdr3_nt: TGTGCCAGCAGCTTAGGGAGTTTAACAGATACGCAGTATTTT

clone_size: few
d_call: -
j_call: TRBJ2-7
v_call: TRBV5-4
cdr3_aa: CASSLDPGQIFSYEQYF
cdr3_nt: TGTGCCAGCAGCTTGGATCCCGGACAGATTTTCTCCTACGAGCAGTACTTC

clone_size: -
d_call: -
j_call: TRBJ2-7
v_call: TRBV20-1
cdr3_aa: CSASWGAGYEQYF
cdr3_nt: TGCAGTGCTTCCTGGGGGGCCGGGTACGAGCAGTACTTC

clone_size: many
d_call: -
j_call: TRBJ1-2
v_call: TRBV2
cdr3_aa: CASSDPGTDGYTF
cdr3_nt: TGTGCCAGCAGTGATCCAGGGACGGATGGCTACACCTTC

clone_size: many
d_call: -
j_call: TRBJ1-1
v_call: TRBV28
cdr3_aa: CASSWRNTEAFF
cdr3_nt: TGTGCCAGCAGTTGGCGGAACACTGAAGCTTTCTTT

clone_size: many
d_call: TRBD2
j_call: TRBJ2-3
v_call: TRBV6-2/TRBV6-3
cdr3_aa: CASSYPLAGGTDTQYF
cdr3_nt: TGTGCCAGCAGTTACCCGCTAGCGGGAGGCACAGATACGCAGTATTTT

clone_size: few
d_call: -
j_call: TRBJ2-1
v_call: TRBV27
cdr3_aa: CASSFSIYNEQFF
cdr3_nt: TGTGCCAGCAGTTTTTCGATCTACAATGAGCAGTTCTTC

clone_size: -
d_call: -
j_call: TRBJ2-7
v_call: TRBV6-1
cdr3_aa: CASQISGAQSYEQYF
cdr3_nt: TGTGCCAGCCAAATATCTGGGGCCCAGTCCTACGAGCAGTACTTC

clone_size: many
d_call: TRBD1
j_call: TRBJ1-2
v_call: TRBV20-1
cdr3_aa: CSAGDRTNYGYTF
cdr3_nt: TGCAGTGCTGGGGACAGGACCAACTATGGCTACACCTTC

clone_size: -
d_call: TRBD2
j_call: TRBJ2-1
v_call: TRBV2
cdr3_aa: CASSGASGRADEQFF
cdr3_nt: TGTGCCAGCAGTGGGGCTAGCGGGAGAGCGGATGAGCAGTTCTTC

clone_size: -
d_call: TRBD1
j_call: TRBJ2-3
v_call: TRBV7-7
cdr3_aa: CASRSTGSDTQYF
cdr3_nt: TGTGCTAGCCGGTCGACAGGGAGTGATACGCAGTATTTT

clone_size: many
d_call: -
j_call: TRBJ2-7
v_call: TRBV5-1
cdr3_aa: CASSLDAGTFGEQYF
cdr3_nt: TGCGCCAGCAGCTTGGACGCCGGGACTTTTGGCGAGCAGTACTTC

clone_size: -
d_call: -
j_call: TRBJ2-2
v_call: TRBV12-3/TRBV12-4
cdr3_aa: CASKPGHTNTGELFF
cdr3_nt: TGTGCCAGCAAACCGGGACACACGAACACCGGGGAGCTGTTTTTT

clone_size: few
d_call: TRBD1
j_call: TRBJ2-3
v_call: TRBV20-1
cdr3_aa: CSARDRTGSTDTQYF
cdr3_nt: TGCAGTGCTAGAGATCGGACAGGGAGCACAGATACGCAGTATTTT

clone_size: -
d_call: TRBD1
j_call: TRBJ1-2
v_call: TRBV5-6
cdr3_aa: CASSWGQATYGYTF
cdr3_nt: TGTGCCAGCAGCTGGGGACAGGCTACCTATGGCTACACCTTC

clone_size: many
d_call: -
j_call: TRBJ2-2
v_call: TRBV2
cdr3_aa: CASKPEGSGELFF
cdr3_nt: TGTGCCAGCAAACCCGAGGGGTCCGGGGAGCTGTTTTTT

clone_size: -
d_call: -
j_call: TRBJ2-5
v_call: TRBV5-5
cdr3_aa: CASSLYRDIIETQYF
cdr3_nt: TGTGCCAGCAGCCTCTACCGGGATATAATAGAGACCCAGTACTTC

clone_size: few
d_call: -
j_call: TRBJ2-7
v_call: TRBV5-6
cdr3_aa: CASRTGGVGEQYF
cdr3_nt: TGTGCCAGCAGGACAGGAGGGGTGGGCGAGCAGTACTTC

clone_size: -
d_call: -
j_call: TRBJ2-2
v_call: TRBV27
cdr3_aa: CATWGVNTGELFF
cdr3_nt: TGTGCCACCTGGGGTGTTAACACCGGGGAGCTGTTTTTT

clone_size: many
d_call: TRBD1
j_call: TRBJ2-7
v_call: TRBV12-3/TRBV12-4
cdr3_aa: CASSIYAGTGAHEQYF
cdr3_nt: TGTGCCAGCAGTATATACGCCGGGACAGGGGCTCACGAGCAGTACTTC

clone_size: few
d_call: TRBD1
j_call: TRBJ2-3
v_call: TRBV7-3
cdr3_aa: CASSYRGQGITDTQYF
cdr3_nt: TGTGCCAGCAGCTACCGGGGACAGGGGATAACAGATACGCAGTATTTT

clone_size: many
d_call: -
j_call: TRBJ2-4
v_call: TRBV12-3/TRBV12-4
cdr3_aa: CASRDSSKNIQYF
cdr3_nt: TGTGCCAGCAGAGACAGTTCCAAAAACATTCAGTACTTC

clone_size: few
d_call: -
j_call: TRBJ1-3
v_call: TRBV27
cdr3_aa: CASRPDPLWGRGNTIYF
cdr3_nt: TGTGCCAGCAGGCCGGACCCCCTCTGGGGGCGAGGAAACACCATATATTTT

clone_size: -
d_call: -
j_call: TRBJ1-1
v_call: TRBV30
cdr3_aa: CAWSAPTEAFF
cdr3_nt: TGTGCCTGGAGTGCGCCCACTGAAGCTTTCTTT